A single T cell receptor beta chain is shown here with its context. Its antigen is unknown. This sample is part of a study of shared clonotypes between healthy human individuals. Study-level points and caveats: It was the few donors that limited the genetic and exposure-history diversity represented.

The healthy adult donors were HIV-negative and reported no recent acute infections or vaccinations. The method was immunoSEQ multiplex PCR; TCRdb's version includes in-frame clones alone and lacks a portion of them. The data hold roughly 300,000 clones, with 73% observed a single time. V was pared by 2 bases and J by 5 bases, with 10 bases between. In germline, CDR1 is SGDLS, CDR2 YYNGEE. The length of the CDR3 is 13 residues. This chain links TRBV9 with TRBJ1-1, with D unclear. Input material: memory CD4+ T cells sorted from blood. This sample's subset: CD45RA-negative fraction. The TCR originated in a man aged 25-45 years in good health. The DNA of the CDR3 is TGTGCCAGCAGCGTGAATTGGGGAACTGAAGCTTTCTTT. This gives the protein CASSVNWGTEAFF.